What follows are 31 T cell receptor beta chains derived from one specimen sequenced in a study of human T cells and chemical hapten exposure. TCRdb called the RACE reads again in MiXCR, with one record for every CDR3 protein. The sample records approximately 80,000 distinct CDR3 sequences, more than 9% being singletons. Sample time point: patch test 2, 6 weeks after DPC sensitization. This sample's treatment: therapeutic diphenylcyclopropenone sensitization with weekly scalp DPC. The sequences come from whole blood, collected in connection with sensitization to the hapten diphenylcyclopropenone (DPC). These receptors originate from a woman aged 50 to 60 with alopecia areata. Some clones in this sample may be carry-over from other donors' samples.

The chain has TRBV12-3 or TRBV12-4 and TRBJ1-2; TRBD1 matches 9 bases. This CDR3 has 14 residues. The junction had 7 bases not matched to a gene; V was cut back by 5 bases and J by 6 bases. The CDR3 reads CASSRPDRGNGYTF. The CDR3 DNA reads as TGTGCCAGCAGTCGCCCGGACAGGGGTAATGGCTACACCTTC.

The sample holds a few counts of this clonotype. The J gene is TRBJ2-6, the V gene TRBV2; D unclear. The CDR3 has 14 residues. V lost 5 bases, J lost 2 bases, and 7 bases lay in between. CDR1 and CDR2 (germline): SNHLY, FYNNEI. The CDR3 DNA reads as TGTGCCAGCAGTAACGGTGCTGGGGCCAACGTCCTGACTTTC. This gives the protein CASSNGAGANVLTF.

The chain recombines TRBV20-1 with TRBJ2-7, with 8 bases lining up with TRBD2. The V segment lost 6 bases and the J segment 6 bases; nucleotides outside the gene matches: 19. Germline CDR1 is DFQATT and CDR2 is SNEGSKA (reference sequence). The CDR3 runs 16 residues. The CDR3 region is CSALLGGSGGPREQYF. DNA for the CDR3: TGCAGTGCCCTGTTAGGGGGGTCGGGAGGGCCGCGCGAGCAGTACTTC.

Many counts were recorded for this clonotype. The chain employs TRBV18 and TRBJ2-3; 10 bases align to TRBD1. The CDR3 sequence is 18 residues long. Per germline, CDR1 KGHSH and CDR2 LQKENI. Trimming at V came to 2 bases and at J to 1 base, leaving 9 bases not matched to a gene. In DNA, the CDR3 is TGTGCCAGCTCACCATTTCCGGGACAGGGGTCGGGCACAGATACGCAGTATTTT. Encoded protein: CASSPFPGQGSGTDTQYF.

Ten or more counts support this clonotype. V gene TRBV12-3 or TRBV12-4 combines with J gene TRBJ2-3, with D maybe TRBD1 (6 bases). Trimming stripped 3 bases from V and 10 bases from J, with 17 bases between. CDR3 length: 14 amino acids. CDR3 residues: CASSFSGTPPAQYF. CDR3 DNA: TGTGCCAGCAGTTTTTCGGGGACACCCCCCGCGCAGTATTTT.

This clonotype was counted between two and nine times. The chain links TRBV7-9 to TRBJ1-5; the D is unclear. The ends were cut back, 7 bases at V and 7 bases at J, with 11 bases in the middle. There are 12 residues in the CDR3. Germline V gene data show CDR1 as SEHNR and CDR2 as FQNEAQ (reference sequence). CDR3 DNA: TGTGCCAGCACTAGACCCGGGCAGCCCCAGCATTTT. The encoded protein is CASTRPGQPQHF.

The V call is TRBV29-1, the J call TRBJ2-1; D is unresolved. Germline V gene sequence: CDR1 SQVTM, CDR2 ANQGSEA. The CDR3 loop spans 13 amino acids. Trimming took off 5 bases at V and 9 bases at J, with 17 bases between the two ends. The DNA of the CDR3 is TGCAGCGTTAATAACGGTGCCTGGAGTGAGCAGTTCTTC. Translating it yields CSVNNGAWSEQFF.

By proportion, this clonotype is medium-sized. The chain is built from TRBV28 and TRBJ2-7; D is perhaps TRBD1 (5 bases). Germline V lookup: CDR1 MDHEN, CDR2 SYDVKM. Trimming stripped 5 bases from V and 9 bases from J, with 17 bases between. The length of the CDR3 is 13 residues. The DNA of the CDR3 is TGTGCCAGCAGTACAGGTGCCCGGAACGGGCAGTACTTC. Amino acid sequence: CASSTGARNGQYF.

This clonotype turned up a few times. In DNA, the CDR3 is TGTGCCATCGGGGCCGAATACAATGAGCAGTTCTTC. Amino acids: CAIGAEYNEQFF. The chain joins TRBV10-3 to TRBJ2-1; D perhaps matches TRBD1 (5 bases). The CDR3 covers 12 residues. Germline V gene lookup returns CDR1 ENHRY and CDR2 SYGVKD. V lost 8 bases and J lost 4, with 9 bases in between.

This clonotype was seen ten or more times. This chain joins TRBV7-2 and TRBJ1-1, with no clear D. The CDR3 is 15 amino acids. V lost 2 bases and J lost 2, with 12 bases in between. Germline V gene sequence: CDR1 SGHTA, CDR2 FQGNSA. The CDR3 sequence: CASSLPVSSNTEAFF. The CDR3 DNA is TGTGCCAGCAGCTTACCCGTCAGCAGTAACACTGAAGCTTTCTTT.

A few counts support this clonotype. The chain employs TRBV20-1 and TRBJ2-1; TRBD1 matches at 10 bases. CDR1 is DFQATT, CDR2 SNEGSKA, per germline (reference sequence). This CDR3 is 13 amino acids long. Germline trimming cut 6 bases from V and 9 bases from J; bases unmatched to any gene: 8. CDR3 nucleotide sequence: TGCAGTGCACCTCCGACAGGGGGCACTGAGCAGTTCTTC. It codes for CSAPPTGGTEQFF.

This clonotype was picked up many times. The chain combines TRBV30 with TRBJ2-7, with 7 nucleotides matching TRBD2. V shed 5 bases and J 3 bases; nucleotides not matched to a gene: 10. Germline CDR1 is GTSNPN and CDR2 is SVGIG (reference sequence). The CDR3 sequence is 14 residues long. CDR3 protein: CAWGGGGSGYEQYF. The CDR3 nucleotides are TGTGCCTGGGGCGGCGGCGGGAGCGGCTACGAGCAGTACTTC.

The table lists this clonotype with a few counts. The V call is TRBV29-1, the J call TRBJ2-1; 11 nucleotides line up with TRBD2. Germline V CDR1 and CDR2: SQVTM, ANQGSEA. This CDR3 comprises 17 residues. V gave up 6 bases and J gave up 3 bases; unmatched junction bases: 13. The CDR3 DNA reads as TGCAGCGTGATGGGGACTAGCGGATACGGAAACTACAATGAGCAGTTCTTC. This sequence encodes CSVMGTSGYGNYNEQFF.

This clonotype was seen repeatedly, ten times or more. The chain recombines TRBV20-1 with TRBJ2-7; 8 bases agree with TRBD1. The CDR3 consists of 14 residues. Losses at the gene ends were 5 bases for V and 4 bases for J; bases not matched to a gene: 10. Germline loops: CDR1 DFQATT, CDR2 SNEGSKA (reference sequence). In DNA, the CDR3 is TGCAGTGCTGCGCAAGGGACAGGTGAATACGAGCAGTACTTC. As protein: CSAAQGTGEYEQYF.

Sample share makes this clonotype medium-sized. The chain recombines TRBV2 with TRBJ2-5; possible D gene TRBD2, 6 bases. Trimming cost V 5 bases and J 2 bases, with 18 bases left between them. Germline assignment: CDR1 SNHLY and CDR2 FYNNEI. The CDR3 spans 16 residues. CDR3 region: CASSLLGTRSQETQYF. The DNA of the CDR3 is TGTGCCAGCAGTCTACTCGGGACTCGAAGTCAAGAGACCCAGTACTTC.

This clonotype was detected only a few times. The chain combines TRBV11-2 with TRBJ2-5; 12 positions match TRBD2. Germline CDR1 reads SGHAT; CDR2 reads FQNNGV. The CDR3 totals 16 residues. The V segment lost 4 bases and the J segment 4 bases; nucleotides outside the gene matches: 7. The CDR3 region has the DNA TGTGCCAGCAGCTCGGCTAGCGGGAGGGCGAGAGAGACCCAGTACTTC. Translated, it gives CASSSASGRARETQYF.

This clonotype was picked up a small number of times. The chain joins TRBV30 to TRBJ2-1, with 7 bases lining up with TRBD2. The CDR3 runs 13 residues. Germline V CDR1 and CDR2: GTSNPN, SVGIG (reference sequence). V shed 2 bases and J 9 bases; nucleotides not matched to a gene: 7. CDR3 protein: CAWSKGLPSEQFF. The CDR3 coding sequence is TGTGCCTGGAGTAAGGGACTACCGAGTGAGCAGTTCTTC.

This clonotype was detected ten times or more. The chain has TRBV28 and TRBJ2-7; D is uncertain. Trimming stripped 3 bases from V and 2 bases from J, with 11 bases between. The germline V gene has CDR1 MDHEN and CDR2 SYDVKM. The length of the CDR3 is 14 residues. DNA of the CDR3: TGTGCCAGCAGTTTTAAACCAAAGCCCTACGAGCAGTACTTC. Translated: CASSFKPKPYEQYF.

The J gene is TRBJ1-5, the V gene TRBV12-3 or TRBV12-4; 7 bases fit TRBD1. Trimming took 7 bases from V and 7 from J; bases not matched to a gene: 13. This CDR3 comprises 15 residues. CDR3 sequence reads: CASTIPDREGQPQHF. DNA of the CDR3: TGTGCCAGCACCATCCCAGACAGGGAGGGACAGCCCCAGCATTTT.

This clonotype was counted ten times or more. The rearrangement uses TRBV9 and TRBJ2-7, with 9 bases matching TRBD1. CDR3 length: 17 amino acids. The germline V gene has CDR1 SGDLS and CDR2 YYNGEE. Trimming removed 4 bases from V and 3 bases from J; junction bases left unmatched: 14. CDR3 in amino acids: CASSTAPMTGGDYEQYF. The CDR3 bases are TGTGCCAGCAGCACCGCCCCCATGACAGGGGGAGACTACGAGCAGTACTTC.

As concerns this clonotype: A much larger clonotype is one base distant, so this may be a read error. V gene TRBV6-2 or TRBV6-3 combines with J gene TRBJ2-2; D uncertain. CDR1 MNHEY and CDR2 SVGEGT come from the germline V gene. The CDR3 extends over 15 amino acids. Written as DNA, the CDR3 is TGTGCCAACAGTTACTCGACGGCGAACACCGGGGAGCTGTTTTTT. Translating it yields CANSYSTANTGELFF.

This clonotype was counted many times. The J gene is TRBJ2-2, the V gene TRBV6-1; D call uncertain. In germline, CDR1 is MNHNS, CDR2 SASEGT. Trimming removed 9 bases at V and 6 bases at J, with 20 bases between. CDR3 length equals 15 residues. CDR3 nucleotides: TGTGCCAGTGAAAGGGAAGTGCGGATATCCGGGGAGCTGTTTTTT. It translates to CASEREVRISGELFF.

V and J are TRBV4-3 and TRBJ2-3, with D perhaps TRBD1 or TRBD2 (5 bases each). This CDR3 is built from 17 residues. CDR1 and CDR2 (germline): LGHNA, YSLEER. The germline V and J ends were trimmed by 0 bases and 2 bases, with 15 bases remaining between them. CDR3 protein: CASSQDIQADTTDTQYF. CDR3 nucleotide sequence: TGCGCCAGCAGCCAAGATATTCAAGCGGACACCACAGATACGCAGTATTTT.

There are a few counts of this clonotype. This chain connects TRBV9 to TRBJ2-2; D remains unclear. CDR3 length: 13 amino acids. V was shortened by 0 bases and J by 6 bases, with 6 bases between the two germline ends. Germline loops: CDR1 SGDLS, CDR2 YYNGEE. The CDR3 nucleotides are TGTGCCAGCAGCGTAGATGGGCCCGGGGAGCTGTTTTTT. It yields the protein CASSVDGPGELFF.

The CDR3 DNA is TGTGCCAGCACCTCGTCTAGCGCTTACAATGAGCAGTTCTTC. This codes for CASTSSSAYNEQFF. The chain carries TRBV7-9 and TRBJ2-1, with D possibly being TRBD2 (6 bases). Germline loops: CDR1 SEHNR, CDR2 FQNEAQ (reference sequence). The CDR3 loop spans 14 amino acids. The V end lost 7 bases, the J end lost 4 bases, and 14 bases lay between the germline ends.

There are many counts of this clonotype. This chain uses TRBV6-5 with TRBJ1-1; the match to TRBD1 covers 8 bases. CDR3 length: 15 residues. V was clipped by 3 bases and J by 4 bases; unmatched bases: 7. Germline assignment: CDR1 MNHEY and CDR2 SVGAGI. CDR3 residues: CASSYPAGTGTEAFF. CDR3 DNA: TGTGCCAGCAGTTATCCGGCCGGGACAGGCACTGAAGCTTTCTTT.

This clonotype has ten or more counts. The J gene is TRBJ1-1, the V gene TRBV20-1; D perhaps matches TRBD1 (5 bases). The CDR3 covers 14 residues. The V and J ends lost 6 bases and 0 bases respectively, with 14 bases between them. The germline gives CDR1 DFQATT, CDR2 SNEGSKA (reference sequence). The CDR3 DNA reads TGCAGTGCAAACCGACGGGGGATGAACACTGAAGCTTTCTTT. Its translation: CSANRRGMNTEAFF.

In this sample, this clonotype is medium-sized. J is TRBJ2-4 and V is TRBV29-1; a weak D match, TRBD1 (5 bases). V was pared by 7 bases and J by 0 bases, with 16 bases between. This CDR3 has 15 residues. CDR1 is SQVTM and CDR2 is ANQGSEA in the germline V gene. The DNA of the CDR3 is TGCAGCGCCAGAATCCAGGGTTTAGCCAAAAACATTCAGTACTTC. Amino acids: CSARIQGLAKNIQYF.

This clonotype was picked up a small number of times. The V gene is TRBV7-2, the J gene TRBJ2-2; no clear D gene. V shed 5 bases and J shed 4 bases, with 8 bases lying between them. The CDR3 has 13 amino acids. CDR1 is SGHTA, CDR2 FQGNSA, per germline. The CDR3 sequence: CASSRDLTGELFF. For the CDR3, the DNA is TGTGCCAGCAGCCGAGACCTCACCGGGGAGCTGTTTTTT.

This sequence joins TRBV4-1 and TRBJ2-1, with TRBD2 identical over 10 bases. The trim removed 5 bases at V and 2 bases at J, leaving 6 bases unmatched. Germline CDR1 MGHRA, CDR2 YSYEKL. There are 16 residues in the CDR3. DNA of the CDR3: TGCGCCAGCAGCGCCGGACTAGCGGACGCCTACAATGAGCAGTTCTTC. This codes for CASSAGLADAYNEQFF.

This clonotype was seen repeatedly, ten times or more. The chain is built from TRBV7-9 and TRBJ2-3; perhaps TRBD1 as D (6 bases). The CDR3 length is 19 residues. Trimming stripped 4 bases from V and 0 bases from J, with 23 bases between. Germline assignment: CDR1 SEHNR and CDR2 FQNEAQ (reference sequence). The CDR3 DNA reads as TGTGCCAGCAGCTACCCCCATCCGTGGACAGACCCTAGCACAGATACGCAGTATTTT. Translating gives CASSYPHPWTDPSTDTQYF.